This T cell receptor (beta chain) emerged from a study of identical twins. Via MiXCR, TCRdb re-called the 5' RACE reads, giving one row per CDR3 protein. This table holds around 220,000 distinct CDR3 sequences, about 10% found once. V lost 0 bases and J lost 6, with 17 bases in between. In germline, CDR1 is SGHRS, CDR2 YFSETQ. There are 16 residues in the CDR3. Sequencing was done on a sample of memory T cells sorted from blood. The receptor's source is a man aged 45-65 years in good health. The J gene is TRBJ2-3, the V gene TRBV5-1; D is ambiguous. The CDR3 nucleotides are TGCGCCAGCAGCTTGGTTGGAATCACCCACACGGATACGCAGTATTTT. It encodes CASSLVGITHTDTQYF.